The T cell receptor (beta chain) described here comes from a study of CD8 T cells in Susac syndrome. Random hexamers were used to reverse transcribe about 0.45 to 1 ug of RNA. Across 54 Vbeta and 13 Jbeta, TCR beta CDR3 was amplified with immunoSEQ multiplex PCR. TCRdb fed the immunoSEQ multiplex PCR reads into MiXCR, producing one record per CDR3 protein. Counted here are 250,000 to 300,000 distinct CDR3 sequences, about 88% occurring once; the ten biggest clones make up around 0.2%. V shed 8 bases and J 12 bases; nucleotides not matched to a gene: 12. Germline loops: CDR1 MNHEY, CDR2 SMNVEV (reference sequence). This CDR3 contains 13 residues. Sequencing targeted TCR beta in T cells from blood (CD8+ and CD4+). FACS enriched CD8+ TEMRA cells, while bulk CD8+ and CD4+ were negatively isolated.

This receptor was identified in a human donor with multiple sclerosis. The V and J genes are TRBV27 and TRBJ2-1; 8 bases fit TRBD1. Source material: CD8+ T cells from PBMCs. CDR3 amino acids: CASGQGGPLGQFF. CDR3 in DNA: TGTGCCAGCGGACAGGGAGGACCACTTGGGCAGTTCTTC.